These T cell receptor beta chains were read from a single sample in a study of radiotherapy plus CTLA-4 blockade in lung cancer. The table came from immunoSEQ multiplex PCR; TCRdb's copy has only in-frame clones and leaves some out. This table holds under 55,000 clones, more than 75% found once. The material was peripheral blood, obtained from a patient treated with radiotherapy plus ipilimumab. These TCRs come from a human donor with non-small cell lung cancer who had stable disease on radiotherapy plus ipilimumab. The CDR3 runs from the conserved cysteine through the conserved F or W. Part of the rows lack a size; the others show once, few, many or a class for expanded clones.

V: TRBV19
size: -
CDR3: CASSIQGSRASYNEQFF

V: TRBV30
size: -
CDR3: CAWSPGLSSSGNTIYF

V: TRBV5-1
size: once
CDR3: CASTPGSSGGETQYF

V: TRBV11-3
size: -
CDR3: CASSLTSGRTNEQFF

V: TRBV30
size: -
CDR3: CAWSILAGHQETQYF

V: TRBV28
size: -
CDR3: CASQSPGSLDRGTGELFF

V: TRBV5-1
size: -
CDR3: CASSLDLDKNIQYF

V: TRBV19
size: -
CDR3: CASSIGGTGGNQPQHF

V: TRBV27
size: -
CDR3: CASSFSLAGGAHEQFF

V: TRBV15
size: -
CDR3: CATSRGRRQETQYF

V: TRBV21-1
size: -
CDR3: CASSKGGYGRVSYEQYF

V: TRBV30
size: -
CDR3: CAWRLGTNYGYTF

V: TRBV18
size: few
CDR3: CASSRRQEITDTQYF

V: TRBV4-2
size: -
CDR3: CASSQVNLLARGTEAFF

V: TRBV11-1
size: once
CDR3: CASSLASQNTGELFF

V: TRBV28
size: -
CDR3: CASSLWAGRNTGELFF

V: TRBV9
size: -
CDR3: CASSVTSQSTDTQYF

V: TRBV18
size: few
CDR3: CASSLGKTSYEQYF

V: TRBV28
size: few
CDR3: CASSLAGSYSYEQYF

V: TRBV6-1
size: -
CDR3: CASSESAEPFNTQYF

V: TRBV28
size: -
CDR3: CASSLSRTGYGRTLSYEQYF

V: TRBV5-1
size: -
CDR3: CASSPGGQVTIYEQYF

V: TRBV19
size: -
CDR3: CASQGQGAVETQYF

V: TRBV7-9
size: few
CDR3: CASSRLQATNEKLFF

V: TRBV27
size: -
CDR3: CASNRRTGALNTEAFF

V: TRBV6-6
size: -
CDR3: CASSPADAEKVYGYTF

V: TRBV5-8
size: few
CDR3: CASSLDIRGWADTQYF

V: TRBV14
size: -
CDR3: CASSQQVGVQYNEQFF

V: TRBV4-1
size: -
CDR3: CASSQDPGGNNYGYTF